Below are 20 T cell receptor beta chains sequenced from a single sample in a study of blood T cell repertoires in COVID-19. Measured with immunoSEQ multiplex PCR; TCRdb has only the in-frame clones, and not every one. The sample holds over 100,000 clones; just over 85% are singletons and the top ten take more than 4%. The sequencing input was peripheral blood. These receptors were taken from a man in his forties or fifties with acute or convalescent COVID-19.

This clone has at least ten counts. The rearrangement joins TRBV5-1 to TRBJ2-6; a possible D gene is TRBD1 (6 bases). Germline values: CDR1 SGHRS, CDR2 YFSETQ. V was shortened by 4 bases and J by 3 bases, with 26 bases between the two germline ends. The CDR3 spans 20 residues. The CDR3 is CASSRDGAPVGGSGANVLTF. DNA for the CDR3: TGCGCCAGCAGCAGGGACGGGGCCCCCGTTGGGGGCAGTGGGGCCAACGTCCTGACTTTC.

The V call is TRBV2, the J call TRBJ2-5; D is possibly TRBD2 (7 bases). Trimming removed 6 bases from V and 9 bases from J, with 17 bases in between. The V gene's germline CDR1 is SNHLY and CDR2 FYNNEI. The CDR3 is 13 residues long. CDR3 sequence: CASSKDSGAPQYF. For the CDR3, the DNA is TGTGCCAGCAGCAAGGACAGCGGGGCCCCCCAGTACTTC. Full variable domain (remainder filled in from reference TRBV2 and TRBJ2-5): EPEVTQTPSHQVTQMGQEVILRCVPISNHLYFYWYRQILGQKVEFLVSFYNNEISEKSEIFDDQFSVERPDGSNFTLKIRSTKLEDSAMYFCASSKDSGAPQYFGPGTRLLVL.

The CDR3 nucleotides are TGCGCCAGCAGCCAAGACCCGAGCACTGAAGCTTTCTTT. Encoded protein: CASSQDPSTEAFF. V and J are TRBV4-3 and TRBJ1-1; D gene uncertain. CDR1 and CDR2 from the germline V gene are LGHNA and YSLEER. With 0 bases removed from V and 4 bases from J, the gap between germline ends came to 6 bases. This CDR3 spans 13 amino acids.

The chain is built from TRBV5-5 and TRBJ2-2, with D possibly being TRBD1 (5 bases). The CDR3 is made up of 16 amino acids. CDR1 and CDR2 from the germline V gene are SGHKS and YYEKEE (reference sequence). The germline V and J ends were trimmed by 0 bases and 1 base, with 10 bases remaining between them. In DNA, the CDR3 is TGTGCCAGCAGCTTGGTACAGGTAAAGAACACCGGGGAGCTGTTTTTT. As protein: CASSLVQVKNTGELFF.

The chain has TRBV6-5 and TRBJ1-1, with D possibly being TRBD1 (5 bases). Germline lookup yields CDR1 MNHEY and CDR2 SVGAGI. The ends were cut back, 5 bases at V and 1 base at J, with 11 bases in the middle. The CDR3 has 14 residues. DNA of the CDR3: TGTGCCAGCAGTCGACAGCGCCAGAACACTGAAGCTTTCTTT. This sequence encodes CASSRQRQNTEAFF.

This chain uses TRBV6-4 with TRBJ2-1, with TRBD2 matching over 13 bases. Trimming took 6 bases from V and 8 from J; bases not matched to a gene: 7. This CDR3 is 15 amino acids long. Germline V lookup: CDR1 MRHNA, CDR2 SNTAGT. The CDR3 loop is CASSPTSGGPHEQFF. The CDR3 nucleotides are TGTGCCAGCAGCCCGACTAGCGGGGGGCCTCATGAGCAGTTCTTC.

CDR3 protein: CASTVGWMNTEAFF. For the CDR3, the DNA is TGTGCCAGCACCGTGGGCTGGATGAACACTGAAGCTTTCTTT. The chain combines TRBV2 with TRBJ1-1; D is unclear. There are 14 residues in the CDR3. V lost 7 bases and J 0 bases, leaving 12 bases between the germline ends. Germline CDR1 reads SNHLY; CDR2 reads FYNNEI.

The chain's CDR3 is CARQTVVGYTF. The CDR3 DNA sequence: TGTGCCAGACAGACCGTTGTTGGCTACACCTTC. This rearrangement joins TRBV19 to TRBJ1-2, with D hard to call. The CDR3 is 11 residues long. V lost 9 bases and J 7 bases, leaving 12 bases between the germline ends. CDR1 is LNHDA, CDR2 SQIVND, per germline (reference sequence). Based on the CDR3 plus reference TRBV19 and TRBJ1-2, the full variable domain is DGGITQSPKYLFRKEGQNVTLSCEQNLNHDAMYWYRQDPGQGLRLIYYSQIVNDFQKGDIAEGYSVSREKKESFPLTVTSAQKNPTAFYLCARQTVVGYTFGSGTRLTVV.

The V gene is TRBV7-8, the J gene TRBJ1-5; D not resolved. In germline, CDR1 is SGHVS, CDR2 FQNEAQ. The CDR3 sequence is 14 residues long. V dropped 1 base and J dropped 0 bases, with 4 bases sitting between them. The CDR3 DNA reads TGTGCCAGCAGCTTAGGTTATAGCAATCAGCCCCAGCATTTT. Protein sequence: CASSLGYSNQPQHF.

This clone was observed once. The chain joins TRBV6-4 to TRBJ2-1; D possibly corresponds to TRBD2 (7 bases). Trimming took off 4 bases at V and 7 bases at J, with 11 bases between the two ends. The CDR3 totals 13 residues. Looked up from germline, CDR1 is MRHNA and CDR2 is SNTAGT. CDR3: CASSGEGGNEQFF. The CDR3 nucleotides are TGTGCCAGCAGTGGCGAGGGGGGGAATGAGCAGTTCTTC.

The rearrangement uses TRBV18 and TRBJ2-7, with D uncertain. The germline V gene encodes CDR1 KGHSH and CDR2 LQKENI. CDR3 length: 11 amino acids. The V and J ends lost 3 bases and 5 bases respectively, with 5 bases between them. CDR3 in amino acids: CASSPSHEQYF. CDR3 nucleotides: TGTGCCAGCTCACCTAGCCACGAGCAGTACTTC.

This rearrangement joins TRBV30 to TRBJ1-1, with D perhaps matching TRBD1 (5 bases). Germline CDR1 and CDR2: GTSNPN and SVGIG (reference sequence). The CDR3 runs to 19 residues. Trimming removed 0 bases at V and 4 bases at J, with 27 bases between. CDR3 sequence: CAWSVPQRYATGNPTEAFF. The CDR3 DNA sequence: TGTGCCTGGAGTGTACCCCAACGTTACGCCACAGGTAACCCCACTGAAGCTTTCTTT.

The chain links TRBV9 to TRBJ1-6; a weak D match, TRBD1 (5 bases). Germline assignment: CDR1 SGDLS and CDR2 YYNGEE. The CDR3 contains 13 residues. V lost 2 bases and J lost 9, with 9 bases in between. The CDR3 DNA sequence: TGTGCCAGCAGCGTCGACAGTACTTCACCCCTCCACTTT. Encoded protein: CASSVDSTSPLHF.

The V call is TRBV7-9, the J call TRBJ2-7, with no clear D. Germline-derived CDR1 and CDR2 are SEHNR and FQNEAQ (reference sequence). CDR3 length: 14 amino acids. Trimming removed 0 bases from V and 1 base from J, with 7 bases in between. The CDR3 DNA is TGTGCCAGCAGCTTAGCGGAGAGGTCCTACGAGCAGTACTTC. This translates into CASSLAERSYEQYF.

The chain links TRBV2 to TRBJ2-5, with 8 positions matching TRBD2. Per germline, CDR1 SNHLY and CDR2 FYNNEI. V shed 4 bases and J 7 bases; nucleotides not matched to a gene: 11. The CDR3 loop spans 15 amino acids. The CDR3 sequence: CASSATGGGLGTQYF. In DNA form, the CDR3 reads TGTGCCAGCAGTGCCACCGGGGGGGGCCTGGGGACCCAGTACTTC. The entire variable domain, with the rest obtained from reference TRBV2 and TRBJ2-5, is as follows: EPEVTQTPSHQVTQMGQEVILRCVPISNHLYFYWYRQILGQKVEFLVSFYNNEISEKSEIFDDQFSVERPDGSNFTLKIRSTKLEDSAMYFCASSATGGGLGTQYFGPGTRLLVL.

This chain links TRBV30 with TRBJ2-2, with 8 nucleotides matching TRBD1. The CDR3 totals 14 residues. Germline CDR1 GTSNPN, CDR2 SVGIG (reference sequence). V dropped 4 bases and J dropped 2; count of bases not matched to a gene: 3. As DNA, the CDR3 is TGTGCCTGGATAGGACAGGGCAACACCGGGGAGCTGTTTTTT. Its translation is CAWIGQGNTGELFF.

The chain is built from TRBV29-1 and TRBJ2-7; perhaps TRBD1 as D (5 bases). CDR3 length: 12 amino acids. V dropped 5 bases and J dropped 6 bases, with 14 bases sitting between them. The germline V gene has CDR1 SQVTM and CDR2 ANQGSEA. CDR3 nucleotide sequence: TGCAGCGTTATGCAGGGTAGGGGCGAGCAGTACTTC. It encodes CSVMQGRGEQYF.

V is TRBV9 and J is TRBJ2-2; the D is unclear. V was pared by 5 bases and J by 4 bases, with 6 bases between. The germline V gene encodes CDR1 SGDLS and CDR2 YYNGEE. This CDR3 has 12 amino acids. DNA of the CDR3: TGTGCCAGCAGTAGAGGCACCGGGGAGCTGTTTTTT. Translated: CASSRGTGELFF.

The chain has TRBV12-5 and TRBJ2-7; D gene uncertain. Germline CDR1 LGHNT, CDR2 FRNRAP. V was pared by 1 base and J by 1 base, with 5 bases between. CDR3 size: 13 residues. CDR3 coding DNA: TGTGCTAGTGGTTTGGCCCCATCCTACGAGCAGTACTTC. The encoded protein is CASGLAPSYEQYF.

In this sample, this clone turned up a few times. CDR3 DNA sequence: TGTGCCAGCAGCTTGGACAGGGTGGAGAACACTGAAGCTTTCTTT. As protein: CASSLDRVENTEAFF. This chain connects TRBV7-2 to TRBJ1-1, with 8 bases aligning to TRBD1. CDR1 is SGHTA, CDR2 FQGNSA, per germline. With V trimmed by 3 bases and J by 1 base, 4 bases remained unmatched. The CDR3 has 15 residues.